This entry concerns a single T cell receptor beta chain. As yet, its antigen is unknown. The data originate from a study of OX40 agonist ivuxolimab in advanced cancers. At the level of the study: Patients received ivuxolimab, an agonistic anti-OX40 (CD134) antibody. Patients received intravenous ivuxolimab every 2 weeks at 0.01 to 10 mg/kg.

This CDR3 is 15 amino acids long. The junction had 11 bases not matched to a gene; V was cut back by 6 bases and J by 6 bases. Germline CDR1 reads MNHNY; CDR2 reads SVGAGI (reference sequence). A history of autoimmune disease or systemic immunosuppression excluded patients. Profiling relied on immunoSEQ multiplex PCR, and the TCRdb table lists in-frame clones only, not all of them. The sample lists 40,000 or so clones; approximately 80% were seen once. Study-wide findings and caveats: Partial responders at 0.1-3.0 mg/kg showed near-lowest clonal expansion.

The source of this sequence is an adult with an advanced solid tumor such as melanoma, head and neck, liver or kidney cancer. This chain joins TRBV6-6 and TRBJ2-4; TRBD2 agrees at 7 bases. The starting material was CD4+ or CD8+ T cells sorted from blood, obtained in a trial of the OX40 agonist ivuxolimab. The CDR3 loop is CASRHGLEVGNIQYF. CDR3 bases: TGTGCCAGCAGACACGGACTAGAAGTGGGAAACATTCAGTACTTC.